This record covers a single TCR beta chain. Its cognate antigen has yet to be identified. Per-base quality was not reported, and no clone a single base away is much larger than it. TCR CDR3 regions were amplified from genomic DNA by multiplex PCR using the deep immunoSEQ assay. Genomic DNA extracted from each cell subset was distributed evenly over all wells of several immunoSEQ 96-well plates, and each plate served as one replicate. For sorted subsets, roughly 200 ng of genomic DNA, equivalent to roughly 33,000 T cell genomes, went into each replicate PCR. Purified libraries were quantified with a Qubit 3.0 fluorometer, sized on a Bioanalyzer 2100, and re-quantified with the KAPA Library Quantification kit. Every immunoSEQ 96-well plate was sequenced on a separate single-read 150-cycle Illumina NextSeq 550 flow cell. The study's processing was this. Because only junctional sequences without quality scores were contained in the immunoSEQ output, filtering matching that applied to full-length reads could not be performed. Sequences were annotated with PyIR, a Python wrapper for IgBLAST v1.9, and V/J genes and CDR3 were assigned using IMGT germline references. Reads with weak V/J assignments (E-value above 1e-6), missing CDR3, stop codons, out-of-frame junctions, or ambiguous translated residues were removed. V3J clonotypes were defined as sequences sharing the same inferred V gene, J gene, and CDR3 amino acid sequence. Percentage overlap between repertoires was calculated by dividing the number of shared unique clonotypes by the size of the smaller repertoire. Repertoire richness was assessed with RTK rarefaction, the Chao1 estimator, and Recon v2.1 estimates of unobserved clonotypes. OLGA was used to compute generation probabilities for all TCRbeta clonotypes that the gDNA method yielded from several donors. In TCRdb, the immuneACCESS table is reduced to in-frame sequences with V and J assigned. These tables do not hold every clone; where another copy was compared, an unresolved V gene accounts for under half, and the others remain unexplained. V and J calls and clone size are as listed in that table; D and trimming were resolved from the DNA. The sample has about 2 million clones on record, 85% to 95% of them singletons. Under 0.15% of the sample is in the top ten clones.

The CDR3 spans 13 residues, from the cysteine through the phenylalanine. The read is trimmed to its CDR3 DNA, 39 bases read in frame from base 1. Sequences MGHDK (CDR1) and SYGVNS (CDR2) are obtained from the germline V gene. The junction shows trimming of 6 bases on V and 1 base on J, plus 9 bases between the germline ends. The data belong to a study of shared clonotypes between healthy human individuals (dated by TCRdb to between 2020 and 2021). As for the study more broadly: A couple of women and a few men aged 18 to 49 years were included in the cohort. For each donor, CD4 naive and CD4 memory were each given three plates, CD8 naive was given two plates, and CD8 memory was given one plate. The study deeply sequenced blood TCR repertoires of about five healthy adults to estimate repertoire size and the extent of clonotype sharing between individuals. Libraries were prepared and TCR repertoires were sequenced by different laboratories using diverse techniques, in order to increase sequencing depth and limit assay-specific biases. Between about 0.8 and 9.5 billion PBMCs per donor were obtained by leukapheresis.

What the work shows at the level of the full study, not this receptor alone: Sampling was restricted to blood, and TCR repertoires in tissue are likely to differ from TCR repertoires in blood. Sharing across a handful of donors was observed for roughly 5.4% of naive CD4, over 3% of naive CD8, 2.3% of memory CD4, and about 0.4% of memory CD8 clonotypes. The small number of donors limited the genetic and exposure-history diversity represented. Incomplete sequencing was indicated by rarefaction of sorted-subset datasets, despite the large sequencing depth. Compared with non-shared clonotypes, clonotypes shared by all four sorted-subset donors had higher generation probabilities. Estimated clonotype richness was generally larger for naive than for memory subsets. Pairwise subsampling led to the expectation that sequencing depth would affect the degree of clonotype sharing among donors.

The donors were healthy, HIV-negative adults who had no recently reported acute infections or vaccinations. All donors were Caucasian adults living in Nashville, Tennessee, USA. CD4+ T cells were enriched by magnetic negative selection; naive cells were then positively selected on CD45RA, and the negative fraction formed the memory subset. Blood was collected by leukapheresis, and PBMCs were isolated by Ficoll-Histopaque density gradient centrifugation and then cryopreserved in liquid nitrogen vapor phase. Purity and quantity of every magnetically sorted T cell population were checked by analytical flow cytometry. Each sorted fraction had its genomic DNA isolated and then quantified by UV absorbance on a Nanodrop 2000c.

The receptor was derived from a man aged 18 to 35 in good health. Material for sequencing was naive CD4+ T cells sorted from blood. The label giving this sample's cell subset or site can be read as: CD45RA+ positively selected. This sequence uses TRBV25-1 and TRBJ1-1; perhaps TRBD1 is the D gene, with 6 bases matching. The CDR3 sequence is CASSADRNTEAFF. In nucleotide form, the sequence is TGTGCCAGCAGCGCGGACAGGAACACTGAAGCTTTCTTT.